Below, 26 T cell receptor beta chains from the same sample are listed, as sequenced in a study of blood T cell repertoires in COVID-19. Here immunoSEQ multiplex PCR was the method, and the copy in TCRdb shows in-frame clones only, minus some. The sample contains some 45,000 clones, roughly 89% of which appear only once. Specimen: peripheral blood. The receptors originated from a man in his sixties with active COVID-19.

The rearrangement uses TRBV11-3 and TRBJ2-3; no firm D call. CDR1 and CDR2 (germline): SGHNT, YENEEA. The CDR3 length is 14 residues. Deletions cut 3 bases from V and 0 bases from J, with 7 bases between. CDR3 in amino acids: CASSLGRSTDTQYF. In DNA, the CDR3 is TGTGCCAGCAGCTTGGGCAGAAGCACAGATACGCAGTATTTT.

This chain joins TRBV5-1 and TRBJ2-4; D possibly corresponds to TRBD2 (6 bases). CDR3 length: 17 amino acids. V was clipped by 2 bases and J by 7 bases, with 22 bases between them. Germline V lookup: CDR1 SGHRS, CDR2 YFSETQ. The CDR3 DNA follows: TGCGCCAGCAGCTTCGGTAGGGGAGGACAAGAGGGTAACATTCAGTACTTC. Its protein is CASSFGRGGQEGNIQYF.

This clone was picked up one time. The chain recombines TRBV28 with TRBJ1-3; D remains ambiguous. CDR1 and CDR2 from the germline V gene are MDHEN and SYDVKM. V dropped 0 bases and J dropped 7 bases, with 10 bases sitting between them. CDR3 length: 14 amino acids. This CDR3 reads CASSLWGSANTIYF. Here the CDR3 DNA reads TGTGCCAGCAGTTTATGGGGGAGCGCGAACACCATATATTTT.

CDR3 protein: CASSLAIGSTEAFF. The CDR3 nucleotides are TGTGCCAGCAGCTTAGCGATCGGGTCGACGGAAGCTTTCTTT. The chain combines TRBV7-2 with TRBJ1-1; D call uncertain. The CDR3 runs to 14 residues. Germline V CDR1 and CDR2: SGHTA, FQGNSA. The V and J ends lost 0 bases and 8 bases respectively, with 13 bases between them.

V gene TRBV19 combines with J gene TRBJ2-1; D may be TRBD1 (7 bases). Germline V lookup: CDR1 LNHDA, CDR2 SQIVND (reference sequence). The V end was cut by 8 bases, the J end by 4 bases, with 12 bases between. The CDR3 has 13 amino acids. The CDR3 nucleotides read TGTGCCAGTCTCCAGGGGGGTTACAATGAGCAGTTCTTC. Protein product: CASLQGGYNEQFF.

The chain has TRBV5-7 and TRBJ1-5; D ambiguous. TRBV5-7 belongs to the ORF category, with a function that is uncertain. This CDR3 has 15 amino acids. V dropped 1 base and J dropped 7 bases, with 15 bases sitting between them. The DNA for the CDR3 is TGTGCCAGCAGCTTGACTAGGCGATGCTGGCAGCCCCAGCATTTT. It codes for CASSLTRRCWQPQHF.

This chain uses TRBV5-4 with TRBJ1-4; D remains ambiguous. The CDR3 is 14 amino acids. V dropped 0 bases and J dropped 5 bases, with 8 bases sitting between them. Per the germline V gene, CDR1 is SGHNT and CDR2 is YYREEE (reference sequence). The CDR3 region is CASSLDSLNEKLFF. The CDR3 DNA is TGTGCCAGCAGCTTGGACAGCCTAAATGAAAAACTGTTTTTT.

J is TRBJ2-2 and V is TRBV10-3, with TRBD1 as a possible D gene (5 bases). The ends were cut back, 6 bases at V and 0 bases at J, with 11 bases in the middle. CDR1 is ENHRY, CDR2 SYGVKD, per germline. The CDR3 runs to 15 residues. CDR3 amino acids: CAIRPQGSNTGELFF. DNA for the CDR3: TGTGCCATCAGACCCCAGGGATCGAACACCGGGGAGCTGTTTTTT.

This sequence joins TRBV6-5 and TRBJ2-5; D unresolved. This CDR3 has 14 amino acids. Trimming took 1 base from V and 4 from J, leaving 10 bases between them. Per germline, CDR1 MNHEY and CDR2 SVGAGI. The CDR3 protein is CASSYFRVGETQYF. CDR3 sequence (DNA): TGTGCCAGCAGTTACTTCCGGGTAGGAGAGACCCAGTACTTC.

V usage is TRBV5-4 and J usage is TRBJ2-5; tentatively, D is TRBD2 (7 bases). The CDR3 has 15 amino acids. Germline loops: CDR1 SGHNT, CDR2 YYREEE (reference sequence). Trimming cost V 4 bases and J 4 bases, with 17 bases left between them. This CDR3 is CASSTEGGAGETQYF. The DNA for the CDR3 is TGTGCCAGCAGCACGGAAGGGGGGGCGGGAGAGACCCAGTACTTC.

This CDR3 reads CASRIAGNTDTQYF. CDR3 nucleotide sequence: TGTGCCAGCAGAATAGCGGGGAACACAGATACGCAGTATTTT. The rearrangement joins TRBV6-5 to TRBJ2-3, with 8 bases matching TRBD2. The V segment lost 6 bases and the J segment 2 bases; nucleotides outside the gene matches: 4. Germline CDR1 reads MNHEY; CDR2 reads SVGAGI. The CDR3 contains 14 residues.

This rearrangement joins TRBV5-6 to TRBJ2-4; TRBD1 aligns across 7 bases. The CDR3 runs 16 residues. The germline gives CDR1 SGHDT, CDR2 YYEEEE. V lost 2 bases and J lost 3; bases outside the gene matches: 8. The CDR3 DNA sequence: TGTGCCAGCAGCTTCGAGGCAGGGGGAATCAAAAACATTCAGTACTTC. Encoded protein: CASSFEAGGIKNIQYF.

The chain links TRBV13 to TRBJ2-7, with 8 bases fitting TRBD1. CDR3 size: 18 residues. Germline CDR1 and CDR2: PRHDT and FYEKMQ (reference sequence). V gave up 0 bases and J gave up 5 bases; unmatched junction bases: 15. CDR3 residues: CASSLGPQAGQGLDEQYF. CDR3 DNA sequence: TGTGCCAGCAGCTTAGGGCCCCAAGCTGGACAGGGTCTCGACGAGCAGTACTTC.

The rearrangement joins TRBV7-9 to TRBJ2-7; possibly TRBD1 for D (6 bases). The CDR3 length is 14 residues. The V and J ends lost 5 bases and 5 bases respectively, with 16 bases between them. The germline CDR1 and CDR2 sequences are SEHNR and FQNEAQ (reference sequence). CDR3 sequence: CASSPEGDSDEQYF. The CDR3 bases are TGTGCCAGCAGCCCTGAGGGGGATTCCGACGAGCAGTACTTC.

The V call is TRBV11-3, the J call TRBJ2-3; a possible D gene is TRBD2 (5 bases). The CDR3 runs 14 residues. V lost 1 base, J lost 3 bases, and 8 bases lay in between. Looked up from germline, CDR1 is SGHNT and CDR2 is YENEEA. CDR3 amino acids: CASSLGRATDTQYF. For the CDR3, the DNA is TGTGCCAGCAGCTTAGGGCGGGCGACAGATACGCAGTATTTT.

The CDR3 sequence is CASARLAGAYEQYF. CDR3 nucleotides: TGTGCCAGCGCACGACTAGCGGGAGCCTACGAGCAGTACTTC. V is TRBV6-4 and J is TRBJ2-7; 12 bases are a match to TRBD2. The CDR3 loop spans 14 amino acids. Looked up from germline, CDR1 is MRHNA and CDR2 is SNTAGT. Trimming cost V 8 bases and J 2 bases; bases outside gene matches: 4.

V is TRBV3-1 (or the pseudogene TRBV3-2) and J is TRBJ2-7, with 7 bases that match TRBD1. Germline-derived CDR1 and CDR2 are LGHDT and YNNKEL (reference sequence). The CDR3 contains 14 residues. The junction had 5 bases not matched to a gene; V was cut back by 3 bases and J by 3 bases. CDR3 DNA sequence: TGTGCCAGCAGCCATACCCGACAGGGCTACGAGCAGTACTTC. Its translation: CASSHTRQGYEQYF.

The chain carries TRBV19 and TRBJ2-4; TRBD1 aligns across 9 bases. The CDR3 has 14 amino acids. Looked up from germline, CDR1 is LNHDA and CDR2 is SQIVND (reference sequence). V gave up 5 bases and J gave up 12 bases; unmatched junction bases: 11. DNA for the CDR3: TGTGCCAGTAGTGTCGAACAGGGGGCGCCTCGTCAGTACTTC. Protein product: CASSVEQGAPRQYF.

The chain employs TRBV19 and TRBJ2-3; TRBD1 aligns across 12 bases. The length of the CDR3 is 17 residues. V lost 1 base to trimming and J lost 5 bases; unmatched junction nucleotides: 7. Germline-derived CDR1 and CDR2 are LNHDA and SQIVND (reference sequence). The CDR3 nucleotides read TGTGCCAGTAGTATAGTGGGACAGGGGGCGCTAGGAGATACGCAGTATTTT. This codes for CASSIVGQGALGDTQYF.

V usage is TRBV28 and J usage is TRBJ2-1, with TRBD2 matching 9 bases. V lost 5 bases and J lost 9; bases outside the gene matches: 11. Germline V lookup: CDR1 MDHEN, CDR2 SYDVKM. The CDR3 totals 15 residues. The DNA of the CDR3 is TGTGCCAGCAGTCCTGCAGGCGGGGGGGTTCGTGAGCAGTTCTTC. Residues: CASSPAGGGVREQFF.

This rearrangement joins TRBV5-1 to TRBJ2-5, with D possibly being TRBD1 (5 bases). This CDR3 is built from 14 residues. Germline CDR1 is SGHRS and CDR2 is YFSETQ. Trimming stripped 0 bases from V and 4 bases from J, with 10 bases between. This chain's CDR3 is CASSLEGFSETQYF. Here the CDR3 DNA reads TGCGCCAGCAGCTTGGAGGGGTTTTCAGAGACCCAGTACTTC.

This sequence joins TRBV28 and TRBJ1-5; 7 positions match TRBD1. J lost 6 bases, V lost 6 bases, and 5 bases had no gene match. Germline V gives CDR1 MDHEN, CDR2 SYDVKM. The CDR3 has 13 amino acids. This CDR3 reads CASRTGATQPQHF. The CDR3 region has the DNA TGTGCCAGCAGAACAGGGGCTACTCAGCCCCAGCATTTT.

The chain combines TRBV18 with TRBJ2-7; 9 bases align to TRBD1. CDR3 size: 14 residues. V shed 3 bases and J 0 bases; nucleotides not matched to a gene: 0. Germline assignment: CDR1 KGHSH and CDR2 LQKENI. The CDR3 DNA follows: TGTGCCAGCTCACCGGACAGGGGCTCCTACGAGCAGTACTTC. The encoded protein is CASSPDRGSYEQYF.

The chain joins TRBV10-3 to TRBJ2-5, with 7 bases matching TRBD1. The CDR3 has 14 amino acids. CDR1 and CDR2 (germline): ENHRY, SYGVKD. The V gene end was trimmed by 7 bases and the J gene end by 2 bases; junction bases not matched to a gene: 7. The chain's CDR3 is CAIKGTATQETQYF. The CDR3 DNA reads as TGTGCCATCAAGGGGACAGCTACTCAAGAGACCCAGTACTTC.

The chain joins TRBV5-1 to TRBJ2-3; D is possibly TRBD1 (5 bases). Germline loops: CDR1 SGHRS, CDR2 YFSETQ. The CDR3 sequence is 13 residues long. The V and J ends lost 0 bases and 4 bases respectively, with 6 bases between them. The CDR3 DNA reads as TGCGCCAGCAGCTTGGGGGGCGCAGATACGCAGTATTTT. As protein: CASSLGGADTQYF.

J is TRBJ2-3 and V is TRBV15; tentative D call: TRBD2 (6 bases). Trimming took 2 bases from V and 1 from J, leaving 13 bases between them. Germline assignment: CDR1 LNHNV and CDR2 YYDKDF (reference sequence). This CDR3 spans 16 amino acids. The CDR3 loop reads CATSRFGSGGTDTQYF. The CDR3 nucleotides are TGTGCCACCAGCAGATTCGGTAGCGGCGGCACAGATACGCAGTATTTT.